The 27 T cell receptor beta chains below were found in one sample sequenced in a study of blood T cells in healthy people across ages. Then a second PCR, running roughly 7 to 11 cycles, was carried out with a sample-barcoded 5' primer and a J-beta primer mix. TCRdb independently ran MiXCR on the 5' RACE reads; one entry per CDR3 protein. The repertoire holds 700,000 to 900,000 distinct CDR3 sequences, with roughly 24% as singletons. These data are also associated with another study on T cells of mothers and their children.

The sample comprised blood. The receptors were gathered from a boy between 5 and 17 years old in good health.

This chain joins TRBV9 and TRBJ2-2, with 8 bases lining up with TRBD1. Losses at the gene ends were 0 bases for V and 4 bases for J; bases not matched to a gene: 5. The CDR3 runs 16 residues. CDR1 SGDLS and CDR2 YYNGEE come from the germline V gene. The CDR3 sequence: CASSVGGQGSTGELFF. The CDR3 DNA reads TGTGCCAGCAGCGTAGGAGGACAGGGCTCCACCGGGGAGCTGTTTTTT.

Only a few counts were recorded for this clonotype. CDR3 protein: CASAFGGVGNEQFF. For the CDR3, the DNA is TGTGCTAGTGCGTTTGGAGGGGTCGGGAATGAGCAGTTCTTC. The genes are TRBV12-5 and TRBJ2-1; a weak D match, TRBD2 (6 bases). There are 14 residues in the CDR3. Trimming left V 7 bases short and J 7 bases short, with 17 bases between. The germline CDR1 and CDR2 sequences are LGHNT and FRNRAP.

In this sample, this clonotype turned up a few times. V and J are TRBV21-1 and TRBJ2-7; TRBD2 was called by the table and not checked on the DNA. TRBV21-1 is deemed a pseudogene. This CDR3 contains 19 residues. The CDR3 loop reads CASSYHQGLLAGGPYEQYF. For the CDR3, the DNA is TGTGCCAGCAGCTATCATCAGGGGCTACTAGCGGGGGGTCCCTACGAGCAGTACTTC.

This chain uses TRBV25-1 with TRBJ2-1, with 8 bases fitting TRBD2. J lost 3 bases, V lost 5 bases, and 15 bases had no gene match. The CDR3 runs 18 residues. Germline V CDR1 and CDR2: MGHDK, SYGVNS. As DNA, the CDR3 is TGTGCCAGCAGTTCCTCTAGTCGTCGGGGGGGCTACTACAATGAGCAGTTCTTC. Amino acid sequence: CASSSSSRRGGYYNEQFF.

The chain joins TRBV7-2 to TRBJ2-3; the D gene is possibly TRBD2 (5 bases). The V end was cut by 5 bases, the J end by 4 bases, with 19 bases between. The germline gives CDR1 SGHTA, CDR2 FQGNSA. The CDR3 extends over 16 amino acids. The CDR3 DNA is TGTGCCAGCAGCCTGATGATAGGCGGGCGGGCAGATACGCAGTATTTT. This translates into CASSLMIGGRADTQYF.

This clonotype was seen a single time. The chain recombines TRBV7-9 with TRBJ2-1, with unresolved D. The CDR3 spans 17 residues. The V and J ends lost 1 base and 0 bases respectively, with 13 bases between them. The germline V gene has CDR1 SEHNR and CDR2 FQNEAQ (reference sequence). This CDR3 reads CASSLGSGYGSYNEQFF. As DNA, the CDR3 is TGTGCCAGCAGCTTAGGGTCTGGGTATGGCTCCTACAATGAGCAGTTCTTC.

The sample holds a few counts of this clonotype. The genes are TRBV7-9 and TRBJ2-1; 7 nucleotides match TRBD2. This CDR3 comprises 18 residues. Trimming took 2 bases from V and 2 from J; bases not matched to a gene: 12. CDR1 is SEHNR, CDR2 FQNEAQ, per germline (reference sequence). CDR3 protein: CASSLYWEAGSTYNEQFF. The CDR3, as DNA: TGTGCCAGCAGCTTATATTGGGAAGCGGGGAGTACCTACAATGAGCAGTTCTTC.

This clonotype was found a few times. The chain links TRBV7-9 to TRBJ1-6; D gene uncertain. Germline V CDR1 and CDR2: SEHNR, FQNEAQ (reference sequence). The CDR3 spans 12 residues. Trimming pared 0 bases from V and 12 bases from J, leaving 6 bases between. The CDR3 region is CASSLAKEPLHF. The CDR3 DNA reads TGTGCCAGCAGCTTAGCTAAAGAACCCCTCCACTTT.

The chain links TRBV7-3 to TRBJ2-1, with 13 bases lining up with TRBD2. The junction had 6 bases not matched to a gene; V was cut back by 5 bases and J by 8 bases. The germline V gene has CDR1 SGHTA and CDR2 FQGTGA. This CDR3 spans 15 amino acids. CDR3 sequence (DNA): TGTGCCAGCAGCAAGACTAGCGGGGGGAATGATGAGCAGTTCTTC. This encodes CASSKTSGGNDEQFF. Based on the CDR3 plus reference TRBV7-3 and TRBJ2-1, the full variable domain is GAGVSQTPSNKVTEKGKYVELRCDPISGHTALYWYRQSLGQGPEFLIYFQGTGAADDSGLPNDRFFAVRPEGSVSTLKIQRTERGDSAVYLCASSKTSGGNDEQFFGPGTRLTVL.

The V call is TRBV7-2, the J call TRBJ2-7; the match to TRBD1 covers 7 bases. The CDR3 has 15 residues. CDR1 SGHTA and CDR2 FQGNSA come from the germline V gene. J lost 4 bases, V lost 5 bases, and 11 bases had no gene match. CDR3 nucleotides: TGTGCCAGCAGCCCCGACCGGGACAGACTATACGAGCAGTACTTC. Residues: CASSPDRDRLYEQYF.

Many counts were recorded for this clonotype. V is TRBV29-1 and J is TRBJ2-7; 8 bases map to TRBD1. The CDR3 sequence is 13 residues long. V gave up 0 bases and J gave up 3 bases; unmatched junction bases: 1. Germline V gene data show CDR1 as SQVTM and CDR2 as ANQGSEA. The DNA for the CDR3 is TGCAGCGTTGAAGAACAGGGGGGCTACGAGCAGTACTTC. Amino acids: CSVEEQGGYEQYF.

The gene calls are TRBV6-6 and TRBJ1-5; unclear D gene. This CDR3 spans 14 amino acids. V dropped 6 bases and J dropped 4 bases, with 13 bases sitting between them. Per germline, CDR1 MNHNY and CDR2 SVGAGI (reference sequence). CDR3: CASSPQADNQPQHF. CDR3 nucleotide sequence: TGTGCCAGCAGCCCTCAGGCGGATAATCAGCCCCAGCATTTT.

This clonotype was counted only a few times. The chain is built from TRBV3-1 and TRBJ1-4; unclear D gene. The CDR3 covers 12 residues. Germline V gene data show CDR1 as LGHDT and CDR2 as YNNKEL (reference sequence). Trimming took off 1 base at V and 15 bases at J, with 12 bases between the two ends. CDR3 loop: CASSQAKKGVFF. The CDR3 bases are TGTGCCAGCAGCCAAGCAAAAAAAGGAGTGTTTTTT.

Only a few counts were recorded for this clonotype. The rearrangement links TRBV3-1 to TRBJ1-6; 12 bases align to TRBD1. Germline-derived CDR1 and CDR2 are LGHDT and YNNKEL (reference sequence). The trim removed 4 bases at V and 3 bases at J, leaving 7 bases unmatched. The CDR3 has 18 amino acids. CDR3 DNA: TGTGCCAGCAGCCGGGGGACAGGGGGCAGGGACTATAATTCACCCCTCCACTTT. Translation gives CASSRGTGGRDYNSPLHF.

The CDR3 loop is CASRRQGVGYTF. CDR3 nucleotides: TGTGCCAGCAGAAGACAGGGGGTTGGCTACACCTTC. The V call is TRBV12-3 or TRBV12-4, the J call TRBJ1-2, with 9 bases identical to TRBD1. J lost 7 bases, V lost 6 bases, and 3 bases had no gene match. The CDR3 extends over 12 amino acids.

The chain is built from TRBV6-2 or TRBV6-3 and TRBJ1-2; 7 bases map to TRBD1. V trimming: 8 bases; J trimming: 6 bases; junction bases outside the gene matches: 9. The CDR3 runs to 13 residues. CDR1 is MNHEY, CDR2 SVGEGT, per germline. The DNA of the CDR3 is TGTGCCAGCGGAAAAGGGACAGTAAATGGCTACACCTTC. Translation: CASGKGTVNGYTF.

This clonotype was recorded a few times. J is TRBJ2-2 and V is TRBV7-9; the D is unclear. The CDR3 has 14 residues. Germline CDR1 is SEHNR and CDR2 is FQNEAQ (reference sequence). The germline V and J ends were trimmed by 3 bases and 3 bases, with 8 bases remaining between them. The CDR3 is CASSFVWDTGELFF. CDR3 DNA: TGTGCCAGCAGCTTTGTCTGGGACACCGGGGAGCTGTTTTTT.

The chain employs TRBV20-1 and TRBJ2-3; 11 bases map to TRBD2. V shed 1 base and J 1 base; nucleotides not matched to a gene: 10. This CDR3 comprises 18 residues. CDR1 DFQATT and CDR2 SNEGSKA come from the germline V gene (reference sequence). The CDR3, as DNA: TGCAGTGCTAGAGGGGGGATGACTAGCGGGGACCGCACAGATACGCAGTATTTT. Its translation is CSARGGMTSGDRTDTQYF.

This clonotype was detected only a few times. The rearrangement joins TRBV7-2 to TRBJ2-5; 7 bases line up with TRBD2. The J call may not be correct, given that the DNA end is closer to TRBJ2-7. Germline CDR1 reads SGHTA; CDR2 reads FQGNSA. The CDR3 is 14 residues long. This CDR3 reads CASSLGRDGYEQYF. CDR3 DNA: TGTGCCAGCAGCTTGGGGAGGGACGGGTACGAGCAGTACTTC.

The rearrangement links TRBV12-3 or TRBV12-4 to TRBJ1-1, with a weak D call TRBD1 (5 bases). This CDR3 spans 14 amino acids. Between the trimmed V and J ends, which lost 2 bases and 8 bases, there was a span of 15 bases. CDR3 bases: TGTGCCAGCAGTTTATCCGCGGGTGGACAAGAAGCTTTCTTT. Encoded protein: CASSLSAGGQEAFF.

V is TRBV12-3 or TRBV12-4 and J is TRBJ1-1; possible D gene TRBD1, 6 bases. V was clipped by 8 bases and J by 11 bases, with 18 bases between them. CDR3 length equals 12 residues. The CDR3 here is CASGSNTGKAFF. Written as DNA, the CDR3 is TGTGCCAGCGGTTCGAATACAGGGAAGGCTTTCTTT.

A single count supports this clonotype. The V and J genes are TRBV7-9 and TRBJ2-1, with D perhaps TRBD1 (5 bases). The DNA end favors TRBJ2-7, so the J call may be wrong. The germline CDR1 and CDR2 sequences are SEHNR and FQNEAQ (reference sequence). This CDR3 has 15 residues. The CDR3 region has the DNA TGTGCCAGCAGCTTGTCAGGGTTCAACTCCTACGAGCAGTACTTC. Amino acids: CASSLSGFNSYEQYF.

This chain connects TRBV18 to TRBJ2-7; 7 nucleotides agree with TRBD1. The J segment lost 5 bases and the V segment lost 2 bases, leaving 15 bases of the junction unmatched. The CDR3 covers 17 residues. In germline, CDR1 is KGHSH, CDR2 LQKENI. This chain's CDR3 is CASSPNRLITGANEQYF. CDR3 in DNA: TGTGCCAGCTCACCAAATCGGTTGATTACAGGGGCTAACGAGCAGTACTTC.

The chain couples TRBV11-2 to TRBJ2-3, with a tentative D call TRBD2 (6 bases). The germline gives CDR1 SGHAT, CDR2 FQNNGV. CDR3 length: 15 residues. V shed 6 bases and J shed 2 bases, with 15 bases lying between them. The CDR3 nucleotides read TGTGCCAGCAGTTCCGGACTACCCAACACAGATACGCAGTATTTT. Residues: CASSSGLPNTDTQYF.

The chain has TRBV20-1 and TRBJ1-4; D is possibly TRBD1 (5 bases). The germline V gene encodes CDR1 DFQATT and CDR2 SNEGSKA (reference sequence). The ends were cut back, 3 bases at V and 5 bases at J, with 10 bases in the middle. This CDR3 is 13 amino acids long. The CDR3 nucleotides are TGCAGTGCTAGTACAGGCGAAAATGAAAAACTGTTTTTT. This encodes CSASTGENEKLFF.

This clonotype is a singleton in its sample. V gene TRBV7-2 combines with J gene TRBJ1-1; no firm D call. CDR1 SGHTA and CDR2 FQGNSA come from the germline V gene. V lost 6 bases and J lost 4, with 15 bases in between. CDR3 length: 14 amino acids. The DNA for the CDR3 is TGTGCCAGCAGAGGCCTTTTGGGATTCACTGAAGCTTTCTTT. Protein product: CASRGLLGFTEAFF.

The chain employs TRBV29-1 and TRBJ1-2; D is unresolved. Looked up from germline, CDR1 is SQVTM and CDR2 is ANQGSEA. The ends were cut back, 4 bases at V and 8 bases at J, with 11 bases in the middle. The CDR3 contains 11 residues. This CDR3 reads CSVATSGGYTF. CDR3 DNA: TGCAGCGTTGCGACTTCTGGGGGCTACACCTTC. Supplemented by reference TRBV29-1 and TRBJ1-2, the full variable domain reads SAVISQKPSRDICQRGTSLTIQCQVDSQVTMMFWYRQQPGQSLTLIATANQGSEATYESGFVIDKFPISRPNLTFSTLTVSNMSPEDSSIYLCSVATSGGYTFGSGTRLTVV.